This TCR beta chain was profiled in a study of cytomegalovirus exposure and HLA in healthy donors. Findings and limits, study-wide: In a later analysis, a genetic analysis reported fewer productive-TCR N-insertions in an Asian-associated ancestry cluster than the cohort average. The CMV antigen specificity of a few CMV-associated chains was confirmed through in vitro analysis.

This clone occurred once. Antigen: not known. The CDR3 is 14 residues long. Trimming took 7 bases from V and 3 from J, leaving 15 bases between them. Germline assignment: CDR1 LNHDA and CDR2 SQIVND (reference sequence). The PCR employed 60 Vbeta primers together with 13 Jbeta primers. Method: immunoSEQ multiplex PCR; TCRdb's copy keeps in-frame clones and lacks some. This table has about 98,000 clones, 70% to 80% appearing once. The receptor comes from a man aged 55 to 70 in good health and CMV-seropositive. The chain combines TRBV19 with TRBJ1-2; no clear D. The sample taken for sequencing was PBMCs. The CDR3 DNA follows: TGTGCCAGTACCTCCAATACAGTCTACTATGGCTACACCTTC. Residues: CASTSNTVYYGYTF.